This passage covers 17 T cell receptor beta chains from one sample sequenced in a study of T cells in localized non-small cell lung cancer. Some clones are missing from TCRdb's copy, which holds only in-frame ones; the method was immunoSEQ multiplex PCR. In the table there are 35,000 to 40,000 clones, 90% to 95% of which are singletons. The starting material was peripheral blood, obtained before any cancer treatment. These receptors all stem from a female donor at least 60 years old with stage I lung adenocarcinoma.

The chain uses TRBV7-6 and TRBJ1-3, with TRBD1 identical over 7 bases. V lost 0 bases and J lost 0; bases outside the gene matches: 5. Germline CDR1 SGHVS, CDR2 FNYEAQ. The CDR3 contains 17 residues. DNA for the CDR3: TGTGCCAGCAGCTTAGCGCAGGACAGGACCTCTGGAAACACCATATATTTT. Protein: CASSLAQDRTSGNTIYF.

The chain couples TRBV29-1 to TRBJ1-1; 7 positions agree with TRBD1. The trim removed 0 bases at V and 1 base at J, leaving 8 bases unmatched. CDR3 length: 16 residues. The V gene's germline CDR1 is SQVTM and CDR2 ANQGSEA. The CDR3 DNA is TGCAGCGTTGAAGATTGGGAGAACAGGGGGAACACTGAAGCTTTCTTT. Translated, it gives CSVEDWENRGNTEAFF. The full variable domain, with the rest looked up from reference TRBV29-1 and TRBJ1-1, is SAVISQKPSRDICQRGTSLTIQCQVDSQVTMMFWYRQQPGQSLTLIATANQGSEATYESGFVIDKFPISRPNLTFSTLTVSNMSPEDSSIYLCSVEDWENRGNTEAFFGQGTRLTVV.

The chain combines TRBV11-3 with TRBJ2-7; TRBD2 is a possible D gene (5 bases). The CDR3 has 15 residues. Trimming shortened V by 0 bases and J by 0 bases, and 9 bases separated the two germline ends. The germline gives CDR1 SGHNT, CDR2 YENEEA. The CDR3: CASSLERGSSYEQYV. CDR3 nucleotides: TGTGCCAGCAGCTTAGAGAGAGGGAGCTCCTACGAGCAGTACGTC.

The chain employs TRBV2 and TRBJ2-3; D ambiguous. The CDR3 has 16 amino acids. Looked up from germline, CDR1 is SNHLY and CDR2 is FYNNEI. The V and J ends lost 5 bases and 4 bases respectively, with 19 bases between them. The CDR3 loop reads CASSPARLRPPDTQYF. In DNA form, the CDR3 reads TGTGCCAGCAGTCCCGCCCGACTCCGGCCCCCAGATACGCAGTATTTT.

V and J are TRBV7-2 and TRBJ1-1, with D unclear. Germline CDR1 and CDR2: SGHTA and FQGNSA. V dropped 5 bases and J dropped 3 bases, with 22 bases sitting between them. CDR3 length: 17 amino acids. The CDR3 coding sequence is TGTGCCAGCAGCCGGACGAGATTTCGGGGTTGGGACACTGAAGCTTTCTTT. The encoded protein is CASSRTRFRGWDTEAFF.

The rearrangement joins TRBV5-6 to TRBJ1-5; D uncertain. From germline, CDR1 is SGHDT and CDR2 YYEEEE. V was shortened by 0 bases and J by 5 bases, with 9 bases between the two germline ends. The CDR3 extends over 14 amino acids. The CDR3 sequence is CASSLGAGYQPQHF. The CDR3 DNA reads TGTGCCAGCAGCTTGGGGGCAGGCTATCAGCCCCAGCATTTT.

This clone was counted a single time. This chain links TRBV6-1 with TRBJ1-5; possible D gene TRBD1, 6 bases. The V gene lost 2 bases and the J gene lost 2 bases, with 19 bases spanning the gap. The germline V gene has CDR1 MNHNS and CDR2 SASEGT. The length of the CDR3 is 18 residues. CDR3 sequence (DNA): TGTGCCAGCAGTGAACCGGAATGGGACATTAGAGGCAATCAGCCCCAGCATTTT. Amino acid sequence: CASSEPEWDIRGNQPQHF.

The J gene is TRBJ1-5, the V gene TRBV6-5; 7 bases map to TRBD1. Per the germline V gene, CDR1 is MNHEY and CDR2 is SVGAGI. Trimming took 6 bases from V and 7 from J; bases not matched to a gene: 9. This CDR3 is built from 14 residues. CDR3 residues: CASSRQGSGQPQHF. CDR3 bases: TGTGCCAGCAGCAGACAGGGAAGTGGCCAGCCCCAGCATTTT.

The chain recombines TRBV28 with TRBJ1-3; the D is unclear. Germline assignment: CDR1 MDHEN and CDR2 SYDVKM. V lost 3 bases and J 9 bases, leaving 9 bases between the germline ends. The CDR3 totals 12 residues. For the CDR3, the DNA is TGTGCCAGCAGTTTGGTATCAAGCACCATATATTTT. It translates to CASSLVSSTIYF.

This clone showed up just once. The V and J genes are TRBV2 and TRBJ1-4; D ambiguous. Germline V gene sequence: CDR1 SNHLY, CDR2 FYNNEI. This CDR3 has 12 amino acids. V lost 6 bases, J lost 5 bases, and 7 bases lay in between. CDR3 in amino acids: CASRRINEKLFF. Written as DNA, the CDR3 is TGTGCCAGCAGAAGGATAAATGAAAAACTGTTTTTT. The variable domain in full, with the rest retrieved from reference TRBV2 and TRBJ1-4, is EPEVTQTPSHQVTQMGQEVILRCVPISNHLYFYWYRQILGQKVEFLVSFYNNEISEKSEIFDDQFSVERPDGSNFTLKIRSTKLEDSAMYFCASRRINEKLFFGSGTQLSVL.

J is TRBJ1-1 and V is TRBV19; perhaps TRBD1 as D (6 bases). Trimming pared 2 bases from V and 3 bases from J, leaving 13 bases between. Germline loops: CDR1 LNHDA, CDR2 SQIVND (reference sequence). The CDR3 runs to 15 residues. CDR3 in DNA: TGTGCCAGTAGTATAAACAACAGGGTGGACACTGAAGCTTTCTTT. Protein: CASSINNRVDTEAFF.

This sequence joins TRBV27 and TRBJ1-1; D might be TRBD1 (6 bases). There are 12 residues in the CDR3. Germline values: CDR1 MNHEY, CDR2 SMNVEV (reference sequence). Trimming removed 3 bases at V and 9 bases at J, with 11 bases between. The CDR3, as DNA: TGTGCCAGCAGTTTGAAGGACAGTCAAGCTTTCTTT. It encodes CASSLKDSQAFF.

The chain carries TRBV7-9 and TRBJ2-7; possibly TRBD1 or TRBD2 for D (5 bases each). The CDR3 totals 15 residues. CDR1 and CDR2 (germline): SEHNR, FQNEAQ (reference sequence). V lost 2 bases to trimming and J lost 2 bases, with 13 bases between them. DNA of the CDR3: TGTGCCAGCAGCTTAAAGGGGAGAGGGACCTACGAGCAGTACGTC. Protein sequence: CASSLKGRGTYEQYV.

The chain combines TRBV7-9 with TRBJ1-2; D is undetermined. Trimming removed 2 bases from V and 5 bases from J, with 12 bases in between. The CDR3 is 14 residues long. The germline gives CDR1 SEHNR, CDR2 FQNEAQ (reference sequence). CDR3 in amino acids: CASSLKQLNYGYTF. The CDR3 DNA reads TGTGCCAGCAGCTTAAAACAGCTCAATTATGGCTACACCTTC. The complete variable domain, with remaining parts taken from reference TRBV7-9 and TRBJ1-2, reads DTGVSQNPRHKITKRGQNVTFRCDPISEHNRLYWYRQTLGQGPEFLTYFQNEAQLEKSRLLSDRFSAERPKGSFSTLEIQRTEQGDSAMYLCASSLKQLNYGYTFGSGTRLTVV.

CDR3 bases: TGTGCCAGCAGCCCCGGGGCAAAGGACACCGGGGAGCTGTTTTTT. Encoded protein: CASSPGAKDTGELFF. J is TRBJ2-2 and V is TRBV7-6; D possibly uses TRBD1 or TRBD2 (5 bases each). Germline V gene data show CDR1 as SGHVS and CDR2 as FNYEAQ. V dropped 5 bases and J dropped 3 bases, with 13 bases sitting between them. The CDR3 loop spans 15 amino acids. The variable domain in full, with the rest retrieved from reference TRBV7-6 and TRBJ2-2, is GAGVSQSPRYKVTKRGQDVALRCDPISGHVSLYWYRQALGQGPEFLTYFNYEAQQDKSGLPNDRFSAERPEGSISTLTIQRTEQRDSAMYRCASSPGAKDTGELFFGEGSRLTVL.

The chain uses TRBV18 and TRBJ1-4; D ambiguous. This CDR3 has 14 amino acids. Deletions cut 2 bases from V and 8 bases from J, with 12 bases between. Per germline, CDR1 KGHSH and CDR2 LQKENI. CDR3 in amino acids: CASSPSDVREKLFF. The DNA of the CDR3 is TGTGCCAGCTCACCATCGGACGTACGGGAAAAACTGTTTTTT.

V is TRBV5-8 and J is TRBJ1-1; D ambiguous. The CDR3 contains 12 residues. V was cut by 3 bases and J by 9 bases, with 12 bases left in between. CDR1 and CDR2 from the germline V gene are SGHTS and YDEGEE. The CDR3: CASSSFTPKAFF. The CDR3 DNA follows: TGTGCCAGCAGCTCGTTCACACCGAAAGCTTTCTTT.